The sequence of this TCR beta chain was determined in a study of metastatic and nonmetastatic thyroid tumors (TCRdb year 2020). For the study in its entirety: Repertoires were compared across peripheral blood and tumor or nodule tissue samples from malignant and benign thyroid patients.

Based on its abundance in the sample, this clone is medium-sized (0.01 to 0.1%). Its specific antigen is unknown. No much larger clone is present one base from it, and per-base qualities are unavailable. No treatment had been received by any patient before thyroid surgery. Using T-cell receptor beta sequencing, the study looked back at clinical samples from patients collected from about 2011 to 2018. Library preparation used PCR. The sample was run on an Illumina HiSeq 4000. The TCR beta-chain CDR3 region of each patient was profiled by high-throughput sequencing. Under the source paper's analysis protocol: A classifier to discriminate distant-metastatic papillary thyroid cancer patients was built from CDR3 differences across clinicopathological groups. The Shannon index was used to measure repertoire diversity, and the Morisita-Horn index was used to measure how similar tumor and blood repertoires were. TCRdb passed the public sequencing reads through fastp at Q25 and MiXCR, retaining productive beta sequences. Clone size and V and J calls follow TCRdb, not the original study. This sample lists 22,000 or so clones; approximately 23% were detected once. The ten biggest clones cover roughly an eighth of the sample.

The full study reports these points: In both blood and tumor samples, malignant tumors were reported to have significantly higher TCR beta diversity than benign nodules.

From the germline V gene, CDR1 is MDHEN and CDR2 is SYDVKM. The CDR3 has 15 amino acids, counting the end cysteine and phenylalanine. Solely the CDR3 DNA is kept, with 45 bases framed from the first base. Trimming takes 8 bases off V and 5 bases off J; junction bases not matched to a gene: 9. The material sequenced was tumor tissue. This receptor was obtained from a female donor with papillary thyroid cancer or a benign thyroid nodule (not recorded which). Some clones in this sample may be carry-over from other donors' samples. This receptor chain uses TRBV28 and TRBJ2-7, and 13 bases in between align with TRBD2. For the CDR3, the sequence is CASSSLAGGRNEQYF. In nucleotides, the sequence is TGTGCCAGCTCCTCACTAGCGGGAGGGAGGAACGAGCAGTACTTC.